The clone carrying this TCR beta chain was observed many times. As it was prepared, the TCRbeta library received unique molecular identifiers. TCRdb reprocessed the PCR reads with MiXCR, giving one entry per CDR3 protein. This table has around 250,000 distinct CDR3 sequences, 8.2% appearing once. The CDR3 consists of 13 residues. Trimming took off 5 bases at V and 7 bases at J, with 11 bases between the two ends. Germline CDR1 and CDR2: MGHDK and SYGVNS. These data originate in a study of T-cell reconstitution after alpha-beta-depleted transplantation in children. The chain has TRBV25-1 and TRBJ2-2; a weak D match, TRBD1 (6 bases). Specimen: PBMCs, mostly from graft donor cells, collected 180 days after TCRalphabeta/CD19-depleted stem cell transplant. This TCR derives from a male patient younger than 18 who had a stem cell transplant for acute lymphoblastic leukemia, so the T cells may come from the graft donor. The DNA for the CDR3 is TGTGCCAGCAGTAAACAGGGAAACGGGGAGCTGTTTTTT. It is translated as CASSKQGNGELFF.